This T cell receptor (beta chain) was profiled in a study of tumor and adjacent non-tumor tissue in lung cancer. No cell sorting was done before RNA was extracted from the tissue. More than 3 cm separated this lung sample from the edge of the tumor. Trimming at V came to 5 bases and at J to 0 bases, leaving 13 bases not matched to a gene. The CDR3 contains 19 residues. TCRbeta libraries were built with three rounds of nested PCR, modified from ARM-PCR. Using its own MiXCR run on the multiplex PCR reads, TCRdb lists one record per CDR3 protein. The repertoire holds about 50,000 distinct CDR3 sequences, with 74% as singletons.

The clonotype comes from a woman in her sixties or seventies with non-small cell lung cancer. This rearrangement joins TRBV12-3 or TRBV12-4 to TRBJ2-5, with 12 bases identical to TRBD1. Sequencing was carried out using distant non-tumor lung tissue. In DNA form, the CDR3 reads TGTGCCAGCAGTACAAGGGACAGGGGGCGGGTCCGGTACCAAGAGACCCAGTACTTC. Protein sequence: CASSTRDRGRVRYQETQYF.